Presented here are 30 T cell receptor beta chains from one specimen sequenced in a study of CD8+CD57+ T cells in acquired aplastic anemia. CD8+CD57+ cell expansion, shown by flow cytometry, had occurred in the patients selected for sequencing. According to the study, genomic DNA was the template for TCR beta VDJ and CDR3 profiling. TCRdb fed the reads into MiXCR, producing one record per CDR3 protein. The table lists 180,000 or so distinct CDR3 sequences, less than 60% of them singletons. Sequencing used sorted CD4+, CD8+, or CD8+CD57+ T cells (not recorded which) from PBMCs. These receptors came from a human donor with aplastic anemia.

This clonotype was observed at least ten times. V usage is TRBV9 and J usage is TRBJ2-1, with 7 bases identical to TRBD2. Losses at the gene ends were 0 bases for V and 11 bases for J; bases not matched to a gene: 11. Germline CDR1 and CDR2: SGDLS and YYNGEE. CDR3 length: 15 amino acids. The CDR3 region has the DNA TGTGCCAGCAGCGTAGGGGGCGTAGCGGGCCCGAAGCAGTTCTTC. It codes for CASSVGGVAGPKQFF.

The gene calls are TRBV19 and TRBJ2-7, with 14 positions matching TRBD2. CDR1 is LNHDA and CDR2 is SQIVND in the germline V gene (reference sequence). The V and J ends lost 2 bases and 4 bases, in that order; junction bases with no gene match: 1. The CDR3 is 15 amino acids. The CDR3 DNA follows: TGTGCCAGTAGTATACGACTAGCGGGAGGGTACGAGCAGTACTTC. Protein: CASSIRLAGGYEQYF. Supplemented by reference TRBV19 and TRBJ2-7, the full variable domain reads DGGITQSPKYLFRKEGQNVTLSCEQNLNHDAMYWYRQDPGQGLRLIYYSQIVNDFQKGDIAEGYSVSREKKESFPLTVTSAQKNPTAFYLCASSIRLAGGYEQYFGPGTRLTVT.

This clonotype has at least ten counts. This chain links TRBV4-3 with TRBJ2-3, with no clear D. The ends were cut back, 1 base at V and 3 bases at J, with 11 bases in the middle. CDR1 and CDR2 (germline): LGHNA, YSLEER. This CDR3 contains 15 residues. The CDR3 bases are TGCGCCAGCAGCCAAGGTAGTAGGGCTACAGATACGCAGTATTTT. It specifies CASSQGSRATDTQYF.

The V call is TRBV11-1, the J call TRBJ2-2; D not certain. Trimming took 5 bases from V and 3 from J, leaving 19 bases between them. There are 17 residues in the CDR3. In germline, CDR1 is SGHAT, CDR2 FQDESV (reference sequence). The CDR3 region is CASSLPRAGGDTGELFF. The CDR3 nucleotides are TGTGCCAGCAGCCTGCCCCGAGCAGGTGGAGACACCGGGGAGCTGTTTTTT.

A few counts support this clonotype. The chain is built from TRBV29-1 and TRBJ1-2, with D hard to call. Trimming removed 4 bases from V and 6 bases from J, with 6 bases in between. Germline V gene lookup returns CDR1 SQVTM and CDR2 ANQGSEA. The CDR3 contains 10 residues. The CDR3 sequence is CSVGGDGYTF. The DNA of the CDR3 is TGCAGCGTTGGTGGGGATGGCTACACCTTC. Variable domain in full (rest from reference TRBV29-1 and TRBJ1-2): SAVISQKPSRDICQRGTSLTIQCQVDSQVTMMFWYRQQPGQSLTLIATANQGSEATYESGFVIDKFPISRPNLTFSTLTVSNMSPEDSSIYLCSVGGDGYTFGSGTRLTVV.

The chain has TRBV24-1 and TRBJ2-3; D is undetermined. Germline V gene data show CDR1 as KGHDR and CDR2 as SFDVKD. The CDR3 sequence is 13 residues long. The V gene lost 4 bases and the J gene lost 5 bases, with 9 bases spanning the gap. CDR3: CATSDLVGDTQYF. CDR3 coding DNA: TGTGCCACCAGTGACCTCGTAGGAGATACGCAGTATTTT.

This clonotype appeared a few times. V usage is TRBV11-2 and J usage is TRBJ2-1; TRBD2 agrees at 10 bases. This CDR3 is built from 16 residues. Germline assignment: CDR1 SGHAT and CDR2 FQNNGV. Unmatched junction bases numbered 9, after V lost 5 bases and J lost 5 bases. The CDR3 reads CASSRLSGRGHNEQFF. DNA for the CDR3: TGTGCCAGCAGCCGACTCAGCGGGAGGGGGCACAATGAGCAGTTCTTC.

This chain uses TRBV2 with TRBJ1-2; D remains ambiguous. The CDR3 totals 13 residues. CDR1 SNHLY and CDR2 FYNNEI come from the germline V gene. V was clipped by 6 bases and J by 1 base, with 9 bases between them. This CDR3 is CASRSMGNYGYTF. The CDR3 nucleotides read TGTGCCAGCAGGTCGATGGGTAACTATGGCTACACCTTC.

The sample holds many counts of this clonotype. The chain has TRBV19 and TRBJ2-2; D unclear. There are 15 residues in the CDR3. Per germline, CDR1 LNHDA and CDR2 SQIVND (reference sequence). V lost 2 bases and J 0 bases, leaving 7 bases between the germline ends. CDR3 protein: CASSIQPTNTGELFF. CDR3 sequence (DNA): TGTGCCAGTAGTATACAGCCGACGAACACCGGGGAGCTGTTTTTT.

This chain connects TRBV9 to TRBJ2-7, with TRBD2 identical over 12 bases. Per the germline V gene, CDR1 is SGDLS and CDR2 is YYNGEE. The V gene end was trimmed by 0 bases and the J gene end by 4 bases; junction bases not matched to a gene: 2. The CDR3 is 15 amino acids. CDR3 nucleotide sequence: TGTGCCAGCAGCGTAGCCGGGACTAGCGGGTACGAGCAGTACTTC. It is translated as CASSVAGTSGYEQYF.

This clonotype turned up a few times. CDR3 region: CASSPGTGKYEQYF. The CDR3 region has the DNA TGTGCCAGCAGCCCGGGGACAGGAAAATACGAGCAGTACTTC. The chain couples TRBV7-6 to TRBJ2-7, with 8 bases identical to TRBD1. After removal of 5 bases from V and 4 bases from J, the junction contained 7 bases not matched to a gene. This CDR3 has 14 residues. Germline V gene lookup returns CDR1 SGHVS and CDR2 FNYEAQ.

The chain links TRBV11-1 to TRBJ2-3; unclear D gene. The length of the CDR3 is 15 residues. V lost 2 bases to trimming and J lost 4 bases, with 13 bases between them. The germline V gene encodes CDR1 SGHAT and CDR2 FQDESV (reference sequence). For the CDR3, the DNA is TGTGCCAGCAGCTTACCTGTCCCCGCAGCAGATACGCAGTATTTT. Amino acid sequence: CASSLPVPAADTQYF.

Turning to this clonotype: This may be a read error, as it is one base from a much larger clone. It is likely a read error, because the conserved phenylalanine at the end of the CDR3 is missing. The chain is built from TRBV3-1 and TRBJ1-6; maybe TRBD1 (5 bases). The germline V gene encodes CDR1 LGHDT and CDR2 YNNKEL (reference sequence). V gave up 4 bases and J gave up 9 bases, with 13 bases separating them. This CDR3 comprises 14 residues. The CDR3 DNA is TGTGCCAGCAGCCCCGACAGTACTTCTTCACCCCTCCACTCT. Translation gives CASSPDSTSSPLHS.

This clonotype has a handful of counts. V and J are TRBV7-8 and TRBJ2-7; D is perhaps TRBD2 (5 bases). CDR1 and CDR2 (germline): SGHVS, FQNEAQ. The CDR3 has 13 residues. V dropped 5 bases and J dropped 2 bases, with 10 bases sitting between them. The CDR3 protein is CASSRTGTYEQYF. In nucleotides, the CDR3 is TGTGCCAGCAGCCGGACTGGGACCTACGAGCAGTACTTC.

This chain links TRBV15 with TRBJ1-5, with 9 bases matching TRBD1. V lost 0 bases, J lost 6 bases, and 12 bases stayed unmatched. The CDR3 extends over 18 amino acids. Germline V gene lookup returns CDR1 LNHNV and CDR2 YYDKDF (reference sequence). CDR3 in amino acids: CATSRDGWTGESGQPQHF. For the CDR3, the DNA is TGTGCCACCAGCAGAGATGGATGGACAGGGGAATCGGGTCAGCCCCAGCATTTT.

This clonotype was observed many times. This rearrangement joins TRBV19 to TRBJ2-5; 7 nucleotides match TRBD2. The V and J ends lost 4 bases and 0 bases, in that order; junction bases with no gene match: 5. Germline CDR1 LNHDA, CDR2 SQIVND (reference sequence). The CDR3 runs to 15 residues. CDR3 loop: CASSTPSGYQETQYF. Here the CDR3 DNA reads TGTGCCAGTAGTACCCCTAGCGGATACCAAGAGACCCAGTACTTC.

In its sample, this clonotype was seen a few times. This chain connects TRBV27 to TRBJ2-3; D gene unclear. The CDR3 runs 16 residues. V was cut by 0 bases and J by 0 bases, with 10 bases left in between. Germline-derived CDR1 and CDR2 are MNHEY and SMNVEV (reference sequence). DNA of the CDR3: TGTGCCAGCAGTTTATCACCCGGTACTAGCACAGATACGCAGTATTTT. The encoded protein is CASSLSPGTSTDTQYF.

The V and J genes are TRBV5-8 and TRBJ1-1; no clear D gene. V lost 8 bases and J 6 bases, leaving 14 bases between the germline ends. The CDR3 loop spans 12 amino acids. The V gene's germline CDR1 is SGHTS and CDR2 YDEGEE. In DNA, the CDR3 is TGTGCCAGACAACGAGGGTGGCCTGAAGCTTTCTTT. It yields the protein CARQRGWPEAFF.

The table lists this clonotype with many counts. The rearrangement links TRBV9 to TRBJ2-5; 9 positions agree with TRBD2. V lost 0 bases to trimming and J lost 4 bases; unmatched junction nucleotides: 13. Germline CDR1 reads SGDLS; CDR2 reads YYNGEE. This CDR3 comprises 18 residues. CDR3 DNA sequence: TGTGCCAGCAGCGTAGGGAACGGAGGCGGGGGGGCTGGAGAGACCCAGTACTTC. Residues: CASSVGNGGGGAGETQYF.

This clonotype came up many times. The chain recombines TRBV7-3 with TRBJ2-3; 7 nucleotides match TRBD2. This CDR3 region has 15 residues. Trimming removed 5 bases from V and 7 bases from J; junction bases left unmatched: 12. Germline CDR1 reads SGHTA; CDR2 reads FQGTGA. CDR3 protein: CASSPYGAGDHTQYF. CDR3 DNA sequence: TGTGCCAGCAGCCCCTACGGCGCGGGGGACCATACGCAGTATTTT.

The chain joins TRBV3-1 to TRBJ1-1, with a weak D call TRBD1 (5 bases). The CDR3 contains 15 residues. Trimming stripped 4 bases from V and 1 base from J, with 13 bases between. Germline V CDR1 and CDR2: LGHDT, YNNKEL (reference sequence). The CDR3 reads CASSPGRTANTEAFF. CDR3 DNA sequence: TGTGCCAGCAGCCCAGGGAGGACGGCGAACACTGAAGCTTTCTTT.

This clonotype was counted between two and nine times. This clone may be a read error of a much larger clone one base away. The gene calls are TRBV19 and TRBJ2-3; 9 positions agree with TRBD1. Per the germline V gene, CDR1 is LNHDA and CDR2 is SQIVND (reference sequence). The CDR3 loop spans 14 amino acids. V lost 9 bases and J lost 10; bases outside the gene matches: 14. This chain's CDR3 is CASSHRGQLAAQYF. Written as DNA, the CDR3 is TGTGCCAGCAGCCACAGGGGGCAGTTAGCTGCGCAGTATTTT.

The V gene is TRBV25-1, the J gene TRBJ2-5; unclear D gene. Germline values: CDR1 MGHDK, CDR2 SYGVNS. There are 13 residues in the CDR3. The ends were cut back, 3 bases at V and 5 bases at J, with 10 bases in the middle. The DNA for the CDR3 is TGTGCCAGCAGTGACTCATACGGGGAGACCCAGTACTTC. Translating it yields CASSDSYGETQYF.

This clonotype was observed a few times. The genes are TRBV25-1 and TRBJ2-2; D remains ambiguous. The CDR3 spans 14 residues. The V and J ends lost 4 bases and 0 bases respectively, with 6 bases between them. The V gene's germline CDR1 is MGHDK and CDR2 SYGVNS. As DNA, the CDR3 is TGTGCCAGCAGTGGTTACACGAACACCGGGGAGCTGTTTTTT. Protein sequence: CASSGYTNTGELFF.

The genes are TRBV2 and TRBJ2-5, with 7 bases lining up with TRBD1. The CDR3 consists of 15 residues. Trimming took 5 bases from V and 2 from J; bases not matched to a gene: 8. From germline, CDR1 is SNHLY and CDR2 FYNNEI. The CDR3 DNA is TGTGCCAGCAGTCCCCAGGGACAGCGGCAAGAGACCCAGTACTTC. It codes for CASSPQGQRQETQYF.

This clonotype was counted between two and nine times. The J gene is TRBJ2-7, the V gene TRBV15; D is perhaps TRBD2 (5 bases). Trimming took 3 bases from V and 4 from J, leaving 16 bases between them. CDR3 length: 15 amino acids. The V gene's germline CDR1 is LNHNV and CDR2 YYDKDF (reference sequence). The DNA for the CDR3 is TGTGCCACCAGCAGTGGAGGCCGTGGTGGTTACGAGCAGTACTTC. It yields the protein CATSSGGRGGYEQYF.

The CDR3 bases are TGTGCCATCAGTGAGTCGAAGGGGGCGAACCAAGAGACCCAGTACTTC. Its translation is CAISESKGANQETQYF. The rearrangement uses TRBV10-3 and TRBJ2-5; the match to TRBD1 covers 7 bases. V dropped 0 bases and J dropped 0; count of bases not matched to a gene: 4. This CDR3 is 16 amino acids long. Germline V gene lookup returns CDR1 ENHRY and CDR2 SYGVKD.

DNA for the CDR3: TGTGCCAGCAGCTTAGAGGCAGGGGTTGGCGCAGATACGCAGTATTTT. This codes for CASSLEAGVGADTQYF. This chain joins TRBV7-6 and TRBJ2-3; D is perhaps TRBD1 (6 bases). V lost 1 base, J lost 4 bases, and 15 bases lay in between. CDR1 is SGHVS and CDR2 is FNYEAQ in the germline V gene. This CDR3 contains 16 residues.

The chain has TRBV5-6 and TRBJ1-6; the D is unclear. The CDR3 covers 17 residues. Germline V gene lookup returns CDR1 SGHDT and CDR2 YYEEEE. Trimming removed 2 bases from V and 3 bases from J, with 15 bases in between. For the CDR3, the DNA is TGTGCCAGCAGCTTAAGTCCTGGAGAATTCTATAATTCACCCCTCCACTTT. It is translated as CASSLSPGEFYNSPLHF.

This clonotype has a single count. The chain links TRBV2 to TRBJ2-5; 7 bases are shared with TRBD2. This CDR3 region has 13 residues. J lost 5 bases, V lost 7 bases, and 7 bases had no gene match. CDR1 is SNHLY and CDR2 is FYNNEI in the germline V gene. CDR3 bases: TGTGCCAGCACAGGCGGGAGATTGGAGACCCAGTACTTC. This encodes CASTGGRLETQYF.